Here is one TCR beta chain with its context. This entry belongs to a study of Ad26.COV2.S vaccination and SARS-CoV-2 variants. As for the study in general: Ad26.COV2.S, an intramuscular injection, was given once or twice 56 days apart.

Only in-frame clones appear in the TCRdb table, and some are missing; sequencing was by immunoSEQ multiplex PCR. The sample includes fewer than 900,000 clones, approximately 88% of them seen just once. Treatment denoted: roughly 19 received Ad26.COV2.S at low or high dose, single or two shots; roughly five received placebo; per-sample allocation not given. The study sampled participants on day 63 after the first vaccine or placebo injection. CDR3 length equals 18 residues. Trimming took off 5 bases at V and 1 base at J, with 23 bases between the two ends. This rearrangement joins TRBV5-3 to TRBJ2-3; D may be TRBD1 (6 bases). TRBV5-3 is an ORF for which the function is uncertain. This specimen consisted of peripheral blood, obtained in a trial of Ad26.COV2.S vaccine versus placebo. The source is a person between 18 and 65 years old who received the Ad26.COV2.S COVID-19 vaccine or a placebo. CDR3 protein: CARRPNDGQTGCTDTQYF. The CDR3 DNA sequence: TGTGCCAGAAGACCAAACGACGGACAGACGGGCTGCACAGATACGCAGTATTTT.